Below, one TCR beta chain is given with its context. Its antigen remains unidentified. Generated by immunoSEQ multiplex PCR, the TCRdb table keeps only in-frame clones and is missing some. The sample carries approximately 130,000 clones, over 75% recorded once. In germline, CDR1 is LGHDT, CDR2 YNNKEL (reference sequence). Trimming stripped 3 bases from V and 2 bases from J, with 8 bases between. This CDR3 region has 14 residues. These data belong to a study of T cell responses to AZD1222 COVID-19 vaccine. Study-level points and caveats: After two AZD1222 doses, spike-specific TCR breadth and depth rose versus day 0. Across spike, vaccine-associated CD4 TCRs were found, dominant at 160-218 and 743-854. In a largely white British group with more females than males, clonal diversity was possibly underestimated.

V and J are TRBV3-1 (or the pseudogene TRBV3-2) and TRBJ1-3, with D uncertain. Sequences were derived from peripheral blood, sampled 28 days after the second dose of the MenACWY control vaccine. This receptor was taken from an adult who received the MenACWY meningococcal vaccine as a control. CDR3 in amino acids: CASSQVAAGNTIYF. CDR3 coding DNA: TGTGCCAGCAGCCAGGTTGCGGCTGGAAACACCATATATTTT.